This passage covers 5 T cell receptor beta chains from one sample sequenced in a study of blood T cell repertoires in COVID-19 (dated by TCRdb to the early 2020s). Library method: the immunoSEQ multiplex PCR assay. This is the immuneACCESS table as TCRdb keeps it, with only in-frame sequences that have V and J called. A part of the clones is gone; compared with another copy, unresolved V genes explain less than half, and the rest is unexplained. The sample profile shows around 130,000 clones; roughly 79% of them were found once. The biggest ten clones account for 20% to 25% of the sample. The specimen sequenced was peripheral blood. These receptors originate from a man older than 75 with acute or convalescent COVID-19.

The CDR3 here is CASSSGGWGYTF. Written as DNA, the CDR3 is TGTGCCAGCAGTTCCGGGGGTTGGGGCTACACCTTC. This chain connects TRBV11-2 to TRBJ1-2; D perhaps matches TRBD1 (5 bases). V was clipped by 6 bases and J by 8 bases, with 13 bases between them. The CDR3 runs 12 residues. Germline loops: CDR1 SGHAT, CDR2 FQNNGV.

The genes are TRBV6-5 and TRBJ2-7; TRBD1 matches at 7 bases. Trimming at V came to 9 bases and at J to 4 bases, leaving 9 bases not matched to a gene. This CDR3 spans 13 amino acids. Germline loops: CDR1 MNHEY, CDR2 SVGAGI. The CDR3: CASTGTVLYEQYF. In DNA, the CDR3 is TGTGCCAGTACCGGGACAGTTCTTTACGAGCAGTACTTC.

The V and J genes are TRBV6-5 and TRBJ2-7; D possibly corresponds to TRBD1 (7 bases). The CDR3 runs to 15 residues. V was trimmed by 2 bases and J by 4 bases, leaving 15 bases between them. Germline CDR1 MNHEY, CDR2 SVGAGI. CDR3 coding DNA: TGTGCCAGCAGTTACACAGGGGCAGGGGGGTACGAGCAGTACTTC. Protein sequence: CASSYTGAGGYEQYF.

A note on this clone: Germline and junction disagree at one end, which may indicate a read error. The CDR3 sequence: CASSQEVRTGVNF. The CDR3, as DNA: TGCGCCAGCAGCCAAGAGGTTCGGACAGGAGTCAACTTC. The V gene is TRBV4-3, the J gene TRBJ2-5; the match to TRBD1 covers 7 bases. Germline V gene sequence: CDR1 LGHNA, CDR2 YSLEER. The CDR3 consists of 13 residues.

V usage is TRBV11-2 and J usage is TRBJ2-5; tentative D call: TRBD1 (6 bases). The CDR3 extends over 14 amino acids. Trimming cost V 5 bases and J 5 bases, with 15 bases left between them. The germline gives CDR1 SGHAT, CDR2 FQNNGV. CDR3 sequence reads: CASSPWGQGETQYF. Here the CDR3 DNA reads TGTGCCAGCAGCCCATGGGGGCAGGGGGAGACCCAGTACTTC.